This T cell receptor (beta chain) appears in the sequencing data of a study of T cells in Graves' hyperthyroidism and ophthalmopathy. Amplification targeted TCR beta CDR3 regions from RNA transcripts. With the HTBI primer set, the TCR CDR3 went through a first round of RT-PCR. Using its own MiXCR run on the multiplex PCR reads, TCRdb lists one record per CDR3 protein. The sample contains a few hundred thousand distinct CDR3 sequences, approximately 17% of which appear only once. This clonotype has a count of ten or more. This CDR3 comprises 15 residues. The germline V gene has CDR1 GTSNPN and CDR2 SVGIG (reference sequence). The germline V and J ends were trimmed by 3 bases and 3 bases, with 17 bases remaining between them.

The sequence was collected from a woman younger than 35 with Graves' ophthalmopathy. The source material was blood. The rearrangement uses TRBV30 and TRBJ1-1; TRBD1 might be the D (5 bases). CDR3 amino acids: CAWSRRGLGDTEAFF. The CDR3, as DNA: TGTGCCTGGAGCAGGAGGGGATTAGGGGACACTGAAGCTTTCTTT. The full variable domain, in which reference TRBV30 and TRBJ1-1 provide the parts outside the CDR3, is SQTIHQWPATLVQPVGSPLSLECTVEGTSNPNLYWYRQAAGRGLQLLFYSVGIGQISSEVPQNLSASRPQDRQFILSSKKLLLSDSGFYLCAWSRRGLGDTEAFFGQGTRLTVV.